The next 7 T cell receptor beta chains were all read from a single sample in a study of patients and donors after allogeneic stem cell transplantation. TCRdb reprocessed the RT-PCR reads via MiXCR and lists one record per CDR3 protein. This sample yields approximately 150,000 distinct CDR3 sequences, of which over 25% are seen a single time; less than 3.5% belongs to the top ten. Source material: blood, either unsorted or a sorted T cell fraction (not recorded which). The receptor source for this set is a human donor who was either an allogeneic HSCT recipient or a stem cell or donor lymphocyte infusion donor (not recorded which). It is not recorded whose cells these are; they may come from a transplant donor.

V is TRBV29-1 and J is TRBJ2-3; 9 bases match TRBD2. Germline values: CDR1 SQVTM, CDR2 ANQGSEA. Trimming removed 4 bases from V and 0 bases from J; junction bases left unmatched: 14. This CDR3 has 18 residues. The CDR3 loop is CSVAALAGMVGSTDTQYF. In DNA form, the CDR3 reads TGCAGCGTTGCCGCCCTAGCGGGGATGGTCGGTAGCACAGATACGCAGTATTTT.

The rearrangement uses TRBV3-1 and TRBJ2-5; D remains ambiguous. The ends were cut back, 0 bases at V and 5 bases at J, with 4 bases in the middle. CDR1 and CDR2 from the germline V gene are LGHDT and YNNKEL (reference sequence). The CDR3 is 12 amino acids. The chain's CDR3 is CASSQDLETQYF. The CDR3 DNA reads as TGTGCCAGCAGCCAAGATCTGGAGACCCAGTACTTC.

This clonotype turned up a few times. The chain carries TRBV4-1 and TRBJ1-5; tentatively, D is TRBD1 (6 bases). The length of the CDR3 is 17 residues. The V and J ends lost 5 bases and 1 base respectively, with 18 bases between them. From germline, CDR1 is MGHRA and CDR2 YSYEKL. The CDR3 loop is CASSAKRGVGSNQPQHF. The CDR3 DNA is TGCGCCAGCAGCGCAAAAAGGGGGGTGGGCAGCAATCAGCCCCAGCATTTT.

The chain joins TRBV6-2 or TRBV6-3 to TRBJ2-5, with 12 bases lining up with TRBD2. The germline V gene has CDR1 MNHEY and CDR2 SVGEGT. CDR3 length: 16 amino acids. Trimming took 0 bases from V and 9 from J; bases not matched to a gene: 8. CDR3: CASSYSTSGRPFPQYF. In nucleotides, the CDR3 is TGTGCCAGCAGTTACTCAACTAGCGGGAGGCCATTTCCCCAGTACTTC.

J is TRBJ2-5 and V is TRBV5-1; 7 bases agree with TRBD1. Unmatched junction bases numbered 10, after V lost 4 bases and J lost 4 bases. The CDR3 is made up of 15 amino acids. Germline CDR1 and CDR2: SGHRS and YFSETQ. The DNA for the CDR3 is TGCGCCAGCAGCACGCCACAGGGGCGAGCAGAGACCCAGTACTTC. Translated, it gives CASSTPQGRAETQYF. The whole variable domain, filled in from reference TRBV5-1 and TRBJ2-5, reads KAGVTQTPRYLIKTRGQQVTLSCSPISGHRSVSWYQQTPGQGLQFLFEYFSETQRNKGNFPGRFSGRQFSNSRSEMNVSTLELGDSALYLCASSTPQGRAETQYFGPGTRLLVL.

This clonotype was observed a handful of times. V usage is TRBV4-2 and J usage is TRBJ1-1; D gene ambiguous. With 0 bases removed from V and 8 bases from J, the gap between germline ends came to 7 bases. CDR1 and CDR2 from the germline V gene are LGHNA and YNFKEQ. There are 12 residues in the CDR3. The CDR3 here is CASSQDALEAFF. In DNA form, the CDR3 reads TGTGCCAGCAGCCAAGATGCATTAGAAGCTTTCTTT.

This clonotype came up a few times. This chain uses TRBV27 with TRBJ2-1; 14 bases are a match to TRBD2. This CDR3 contains 14 residues. The V gene's germline CDR1 is MNHEY and CDR2 SMNVEV (reference sequence). J was trimmed by 9 bases and V by 5 bases; bases with no gene match: 3. The CDR3: CASSPGLAGGEQFF. CDR3 DNA: TGTGCCAGCAGTCCCGGACTAGCGGGAGGTGAGCAGTTCTTC.